By its share, the clone carrying this T cell receptor (beta chain) is medium-sized (0.01 to 0.1%). Its matching antigen is unknown. This record belongs to a study of CD8+ T cells in alopecia areata. Study-wide results and caveats: Expanded CD8+ clones among the top 100, as well as scalp clonality, were significantly decreased by tofacitinib. Normal skin's resident alphabeta T cells are sequenced alongside lesional scalp T cells.

The treatment: oral pan-JAK inhibitor, 5-10 mg twice daily. RNA was isolated and reverse transcribed to cDNA, the sequencing template. Only in-frame clones appear in the TCRdb table, and some are missing; sequencing was by immunoSEQ multiplex PCR. The sample holds about 220,000 clones; under 75% are singletons and the top ten take around 1.4%. CDR3 size: 14 residues. The trim removed 3 bases at V and 8 bases at J, leaving 9 bases unmatched. Germline V gene sequence: CDR1 SGHRS, CDR2 YFSETQ. This TCR was sampled from a human donor with alopecia areata. This chain connects TRBV5-1 to TRBJ2-3; TRBD2 agrees at 7 bases. The source was CD4+ T cells sorted from blood, collected at week 4, from a patient treated with tofacitinib. The CDR3 coding sequence is TGCGCCAGCAGCTCCGATTCGGGGGGAGGTACGCAGTATTTT. Protein sequence: CASSSDSGGGTQYF.